This T cell receptor (beta chain) was sequenced during a study of T cell responses to AZD1222 COVID-19 vaccine. Study-level results: The study reported that nearly half of spike-specific TCRs target unmutated variant regions. The CD4 TCRs associated with vaccination extended across spike and predominated at 160-218 and 743-854.

To note about this clone: Its antigen remains unidentified.

CDR3 length: 14 residues. The V gene's germline CDR1 is MNHNY and CDR2 SVGAGI (reference sequence). Trimming took 5 bases from V and 7 from J; bases not matched to a gene: 8. Sequenced by immunoSEQ multiplex PCR; TCRdb stores in-frame clones only, minus some. The sample lists 90,000 to 120,000 clones, about nine tenths occurring once. The material sequenced was peripheral blood, taken 28 days after the second AZD1222 dose. This chain links TRBV6-6 with TRBJ2-7; TRBD1 agrees at 10 bases. This TCR was sampled from an adult who received the AZD1222 COVID-19 vaccine. Here the CDR3 DNA reads TGTGCCAGCAGTCCCCGGGACAGGGGTGATGAGCAGTACTTC. Encoded protein: CASSPRDRGDEQYF.